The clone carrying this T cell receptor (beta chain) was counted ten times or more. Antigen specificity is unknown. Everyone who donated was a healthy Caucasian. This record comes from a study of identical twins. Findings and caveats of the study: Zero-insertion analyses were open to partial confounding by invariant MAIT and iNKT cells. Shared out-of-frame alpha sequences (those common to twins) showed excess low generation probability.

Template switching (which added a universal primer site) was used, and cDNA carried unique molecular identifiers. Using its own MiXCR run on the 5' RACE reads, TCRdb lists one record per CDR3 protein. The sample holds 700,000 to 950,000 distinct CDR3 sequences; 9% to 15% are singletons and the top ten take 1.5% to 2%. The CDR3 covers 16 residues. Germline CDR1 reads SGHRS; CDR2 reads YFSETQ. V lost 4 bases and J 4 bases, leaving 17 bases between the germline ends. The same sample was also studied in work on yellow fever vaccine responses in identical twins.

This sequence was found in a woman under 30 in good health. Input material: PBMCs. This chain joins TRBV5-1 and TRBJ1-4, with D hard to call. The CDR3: CASSEGSVVGNEKLFF. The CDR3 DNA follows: TGCGCCAGCAGCGAGGGTTCGGTCGTTGGTAATGAAAAACTGTTTTTT.